This entry lists 22 T cell receptor beta chains sequenced from one sample in a study of T cell responses to AZD1222 COVID-19 vaccine. Some clones are missing from TCRdb's copy, which holds only in-frame ones; the method was immunoSEQ multiplex PCR. The sample records approximately 160,000 clones, around 92% being singletons. Sequences were derived from peripheral blood, sampled on day 0 of AZD1222 vaccination. The source of these receptors is an adult in good health.

The chain is built from TRBV5-6 and TRBJ2-7; 9 bases map to TRBD1. V was clipped by 0 bases and J by 3 bases; unmatched bases: 4. The CDR3 is 15 amino acids. Germline lookup yields CDR1 SGHDT and CDR2 YYEEEE. The CDR3 loop reads CASSLGDRDNYEQYF. In nucleotides, the CDR3 is TGTGCCAGCAGCTTGGGGGACAGGGATAACTACGAGCAGTACTTC.

The chain employs TRBV28 and TRBJ1-4; a weak D match, TRBD1 (5 bases). Per germline, CDR1 MDHEN and CDR2 SYDVKM. The V gene lost 7 bases and the J gene lost 6 bases, with 18 bases spanning the gap. The CDR3 sequence is 15 residues long. CDR3 amino acids: CASTPHGGGDEKLFF. The CDR3 nucleotides are TGTGCCAGCACCCCTCATGGCGGGGGGGATGAAAAACTGTTTTTT.

The chain employs TRBV27 and TRBJ2-1, with D possibly matching TRBD2 (5 bases). CDR3 length equals 13 residues. The ends were cut back, 5 bases at V and 4 bases at J, with 9 bases in the middle. Germline V gene sequence: CDR1 MNHEY, CDR2 SMNVEV (reference sequence). The DNA for the CDR3 is TGTGCCAGCAGTCCCCCGGGGTACAATGAGCAGTTCTTC. It translates to CASSPPGYNEQFF.

The V gene is TRBV10-3, the J gene TRBJ2-2; D is unresolved. Between the trimmed V and J ends, which lost 7 bases and 3 bases, there was a span of 9 bases. The CDR3 has 13 amino acids. Per germline, CDR1 ENHRY and CDR2 SYGVKD. The CDR3 sequence: CAINSGYTGELFF. In DNA, the CDR3 is TGTGCCATCAATTCTGGTTACACCGGGGAGCTGTTTTTT.

The chain carries TRBV7-3 and TRBJ1-3, with D perhaps matching TRBD1 (5 bases). Germline lookup yields CDR1 SGHTA and CDR2 FQGTGA. CDR3 length: 14 residues. The V end lost 2 bases, the J end lost 7 bases, and 12 bases lay between the germline ends. CDR3 nucleotides: TGTGCCAGCAGCTTACAGGGAGCGGGGAACACCATATATTTT. Protein sequence: CASSLQGAGNTIYF.

This clone occurred a few times. This rearrangement joins TRBV6-6 to TRBJ2-7; 9 bases agree with TRBD2. This CDR3 is 16 amino acids long. With V trimmed by 0 bases and J by 3 bases, 6 bases remained unmatched. Germline CDR1 is MNHNY and CDR2 is SVGAGI (reference sequence). CDR3 sequence (DNA): TGTGCCAGCAGTTACTCGGGCAAGCGGGGGGACTACGAGCAGTACTTC. Amino acid sequence: CASSYSGKRGDYEQYF.

The V call is TRBV19, the J call TRBJ1-1, with TRBD1 matching 8 bases. The CDR3 consists of 15 residues. The junction had 8 bases not matched to a gene; V was cut back by 7 bases and J by 1 base. The V gene's germline CDR1 is LNHDA and CDR2 SQIVND (reference sequence). The CDR3 loop reads CASMGTGTGNTEAFF. In nucleotides, the CDR3 is TGTGCCAGTATGGGAACCGGGACAGGGAACACTGAAGCTTTCTTT.

This sequence joins TRBV11-3 and TRBJ2-5; tentative D call: TRBD2 (7 bases). V lost 7 bases, J lost 2 bases, and 23 bases lay in between. The CDR3 length is 17 residues. CDR1 is SGHNT and CDR2 is YENEEA in the germline V gene. The CDR3 DNA reads as TGTGCCAGCACCCTAATGGGTGGGCGGGGGACACAAGAGACCCAGTACTTC. It yields the protein CASTLMGGRGTQETQYF.

V gene TRBV7-2 combines with J gene TRBJ2-7, with TRBD2 matching 10 bases. Germline lookup yields CDR1 SGHTA and CDR2 FQGNSA. J gave up 3 bases and V 1 base, and 6 bases lay outside the gene matches. CDR3 length: 16 residues. The CDR3 DNA is TGTGCCAGCAGCTTAGGCCTAGCGGGGGTTATCTACGAGCAGTACTTC. Translating it yields CASSLGLAGVIYEQYF.

The chain joins TRBV4-2 to TRBJ2-1, with 8 bases that match TRBD2. The V gene's germline CDR1 is LGHNA and CDR2 YNFKEQ. V was pared by 0 bases and J by 2 bases, with 9 bases of the junction left unmatched. The CDR3 totals 18 residues. DNA of the CDR3: TGTGCCAGCAGCCAAGAAGGTAGCGGGACTTTGGCCTACAATGAGCAGTTCTTC. It specifies CASSQEGSGTLAYNEQFF.

The gene calls are TRBV7-2 and TRBJ2-1; 8 bases map to TRBD1. The CDR3 totals 14 residues. V gave up 4 bases and J gave up 7 bases; unmatched junction bases: 6. Per the germline V gene, CDR1 is SGHTA and CDR2 is FQGNSA. This chain's CDR3 is CASSSRQGWNEQFF. Written as DNA, the CDR3 is TGTGCCAGCAGCTCAAGACAGGGGTGGAATGAGCAGTTCTTC. The full variable domain, its missing parts supplied by reference TRBV7-2 and TRBJ2-1, is GAGVSQSPSNKVTEKGKDVELRCDPISGHTALYWYRQSLGQGLEFLIYFQGNSAPDKSGLPSDRFSAERTGGSVSTLTIQRTQQEDSAVYLCASSSRQGWNEQFFGPGTRLTVL.

The chain carries TRBV3-1 (or the pseudogene TRBV3-2) and TRBJ2-7; no firm D call. Germline assignment: CDR1 LGHDT and CDR2 YNNKEL (reference sequence). V lost 0 bases to trimming and J lost 4 bases, with 10 bases between them. The CDR3 contains 14 residues. Here the CDR3 reads CASSQDRQLYEQYF. Here the CDR3 DNA reads TGTGCCAGCAGCCAAGATCGGCAGCTATACGAGCAGTACTTC.

The J gene is TRBJ2-1, the V gene TRBV12-3 or TRBV12-4; D unresolved. The CDR3 spans 12 residues. V lost 7 bases and J lost 6, with 10 bases in between. The CDR3 sequence is CASTTTSNEQFF. CDR3 nucleotide sequence: TGTGCCAGCACCACAACCAGCAATGAGCAGTTCTTC.

The J gene is TRBJ2-7, the V gene TRBV2; TRBD2 matches at 7 bases. The CDR3 length is 15 residues. The germline CDR1 and CDR2 sequences are SNHLY and FYNNEI. The V segment lost 1 base and the J segment 7 bases; nucleotides outside the gene matches: 10. The CDR3 is CASSEGLRGKGEQYF. In DNA form, the CDR3 reads TGTGCCAGCAGTGAAGGTTTGCGGGGGAAGGGGGAGCAGTACTTC. The full variable domain, with the rest looked up from reference TRBV2 and TRBJ2-7, is EPEVTQTPSHQVTQMGQEVILRCVPISNHLYFYWYRQILGQKVEFLVSFYNNEISEKSEIFDDQFSVERPDGSNFTLKIRSTKLEDSAMYFCASSEGLRGKGEQYFGPGTRLTVT.

The J gene is TRBJ2-5, the V gene TRBV30; D is ambiguous. The CDR3 runs 11 residues. Trimming shortened V by 2 bases and J by 5 bases, and 6 bases separated the two germline ends. Germline-derived CDR1 and CDR2 are GTSNPN and SVGIG (reference sequence). The CDR3 DNA sequence: TGTGCCTGGAGTCCGAGGGAGACCCAGTACTTC. Protein sequence: CAWSPRETQYF. Looking up the rest from reference TRBV30 and TRBJ2-5 gives the full variable domain: SQTIHQWPATLVQPVGSPLSLECTVEGTSNPNLYWYRQAAGRGLQLLFYSVGIGQISSEVPQNLSASRPQDRQFILSSKKLLLSDSGFYLCAWSPRETQYFGPGTRLLVL.

This clone was detected once. The CDR3 DNA reads TGTGCCAGCAGTGAAAAAAGGACAGGGTCCCACTACGAGCAGTACTTC. It translates to CASSEKRTGSHYEQYF. The rearrangement links TRBV25-1 to TRBJ2-7; TRBD1 matches at 8 bases. The germline CDR1 and CDR2 sequences are MGHDK and SYGVNS. This CDR3 has 16 amino acids. With V trimmed by 2 bases and J by 3 bases, 9 bases remained unmatched.

J is TRBJ1-5 and V is TRBV18, with unresolved D. The germline CDR1 and CDR2 sequences are KGHSH and LQKENI. There are 15 residues in the CDR3. Deletions cut 2 bases from V and 0 bases from J, with 8 bases between. CDR3 DNA: TGTGCCAGCTCACCAGCAGAAAATAGCAATCAGCCCCAGCATTTT. This sequence encodes CASSPAENSNQPQHF.

The genes are TRBV7-2 and TRBJ2-7; D uncertain. V was trimmed by 1 base and J by 2 bases, leaving 9 bases between them. The CDR3 loop spans 14 amino acids. Germline V gives CDR1 SGHTA, CDR2 FQGNSA. CDR3 in DNA: TGTGCCAGCAGCTTAGTAGCCAGCGCCTACGAGCAGTACTTC. As protein: CASSLVASAYEQYF.

J is TRBJ2-7 and V is TRBV28; D is perhaps TRBD1 (5 bases). Trimming pared 6 bases from V and 2 bases from J, leaving 14 bases between. CDR1 MDHEN and CDR2 SYDVKM come from the germline V gene. CDR3 length: 14 residues. CDR3 nucleotide sequence: TGTGCCAGCAGGACGACAGTTAGTCCCTACGAGCAGTACTTC. Translated: CASRTTVSPYEQYF.

This chain uses TRBV28 with TRBJ2-6, with D unresolved. Germline V gene data show CDR1 as MDHEN and CDR2 as SYDVKM. The CDR3 is 13 residues long. Trimming stripped 9 bases from V and 0 bases from J, with 6 bases between. CDR3 in amino acids: CASARSGANVLTF. DNA of the CDR3: TGTGCCAGTGCCCGCTCTGGGGCCAACGTCCTGACTTTC.

The chain joins TRBV3-1 (or the pseudogene TRBV3-2) to TRBJ2-2; unclear D gene. V gave up 6 bases and J gave up 7 bases, with 9 bases separating them. Germline-derived CDR1 and CDR2 are LGHDT and YNNKEL (reference sequence). CDR3 length equals 12 residues. The CDR3 DNA is TGTGCCAGCAGTATCTTGGGCGGGGAGCTGTTTTTT. Encoded protein: CASSILGGELFF.

V usage is TRBV10-2 and J usage is TRBJ1-2; D is ambiguous. The CDR3 loop spans 15 amino acids. Trimming shortened V by 5 bases and J by 7 bases, and 20 bases separated the two germline ends. The V gene's germline CDR1 is WSHSY and CDR2 SAAADI. CDR3 sequence (DNA): TGCGCCAGCAGTCCGAAGACAATCACCCTGGGTGGCTACACCTTC. This encodes CASSPKTITLGGYTF.